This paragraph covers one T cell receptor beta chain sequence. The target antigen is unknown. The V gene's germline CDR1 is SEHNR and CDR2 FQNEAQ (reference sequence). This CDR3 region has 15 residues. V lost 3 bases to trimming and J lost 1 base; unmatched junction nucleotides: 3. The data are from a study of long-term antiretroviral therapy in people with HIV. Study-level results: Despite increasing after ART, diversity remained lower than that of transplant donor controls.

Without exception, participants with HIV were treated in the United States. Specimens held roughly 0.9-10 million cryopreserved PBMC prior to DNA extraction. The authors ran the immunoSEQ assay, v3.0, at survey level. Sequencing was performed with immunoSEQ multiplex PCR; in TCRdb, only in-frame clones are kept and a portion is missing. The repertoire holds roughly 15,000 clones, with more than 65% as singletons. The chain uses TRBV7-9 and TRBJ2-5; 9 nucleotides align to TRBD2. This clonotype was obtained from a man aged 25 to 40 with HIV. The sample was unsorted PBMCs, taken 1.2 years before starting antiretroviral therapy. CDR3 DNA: TGTGCCAGCAGCTTGGGACTAGCCAGCCAAGAGACCCAGTACTTC. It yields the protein CASSLGLASQETQYF.